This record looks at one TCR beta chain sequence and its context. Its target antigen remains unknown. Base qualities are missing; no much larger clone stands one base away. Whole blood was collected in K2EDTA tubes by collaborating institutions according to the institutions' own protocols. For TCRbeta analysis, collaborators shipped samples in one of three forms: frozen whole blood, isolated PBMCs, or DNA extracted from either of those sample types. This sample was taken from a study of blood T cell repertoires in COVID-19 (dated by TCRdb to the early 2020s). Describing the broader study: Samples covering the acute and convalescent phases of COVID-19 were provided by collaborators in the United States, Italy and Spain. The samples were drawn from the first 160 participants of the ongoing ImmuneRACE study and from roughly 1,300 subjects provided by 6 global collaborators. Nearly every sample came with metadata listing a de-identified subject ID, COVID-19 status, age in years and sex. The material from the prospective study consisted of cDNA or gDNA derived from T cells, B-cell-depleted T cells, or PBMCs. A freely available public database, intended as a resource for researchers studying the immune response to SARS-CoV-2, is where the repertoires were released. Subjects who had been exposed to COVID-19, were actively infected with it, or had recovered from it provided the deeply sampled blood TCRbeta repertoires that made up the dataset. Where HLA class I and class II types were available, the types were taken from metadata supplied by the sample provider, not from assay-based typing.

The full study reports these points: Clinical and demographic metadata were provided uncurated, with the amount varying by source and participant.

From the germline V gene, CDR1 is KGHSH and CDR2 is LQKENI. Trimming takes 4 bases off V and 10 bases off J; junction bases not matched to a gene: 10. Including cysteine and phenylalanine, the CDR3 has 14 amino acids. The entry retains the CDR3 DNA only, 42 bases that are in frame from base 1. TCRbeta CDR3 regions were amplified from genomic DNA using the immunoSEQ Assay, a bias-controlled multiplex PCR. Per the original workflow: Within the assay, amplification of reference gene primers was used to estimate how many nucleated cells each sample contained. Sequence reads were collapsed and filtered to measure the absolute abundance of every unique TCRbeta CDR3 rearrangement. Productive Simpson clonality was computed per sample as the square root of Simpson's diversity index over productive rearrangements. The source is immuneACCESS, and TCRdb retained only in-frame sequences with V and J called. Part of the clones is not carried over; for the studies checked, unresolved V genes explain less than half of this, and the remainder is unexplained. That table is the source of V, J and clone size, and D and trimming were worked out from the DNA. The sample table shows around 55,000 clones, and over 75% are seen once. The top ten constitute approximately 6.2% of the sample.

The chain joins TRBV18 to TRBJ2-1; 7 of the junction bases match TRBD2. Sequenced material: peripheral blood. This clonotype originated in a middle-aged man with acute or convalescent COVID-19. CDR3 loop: CASSRAGLGEEQFF. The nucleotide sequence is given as TGTGCCAGCTCACGAGCCGGACTAGGGGAGGAGCAGTTCTTC.